The next 30 T cell receptor beta chains were all read from a single sample in a study of blood T cell repertoires in COVID-19. TCRdb's table, derived via immunoSEQ multiplex PCR, lists solely in-frame clones and lacks some. Here the sample spans about 370,000 clones, 80% to 90% being singletons. The specimen sequenced was PBMCs or T cells enriched from blood (not recorded which). The receptors were gathered from a young man who had recovered from COVID-19.

This chain links TRBV7-6 with TRBJ2-7, with TRBD1 matching over 7 bases. The CDR3 has 13 amino acids. J gave up 3 bases and V 5 bases, and 4 bases lay outside the gene matches. Germline V gene lookup returns CDR1 SGHVS and CDR2 FNYEAQ. The CDR3 region is CASSPGQLYEQYF. DNA of the CDR3: TGTGCCAGCAGCCCGGGACAGCTCTACGAGCAGTACTTC.

CDR3 DNA sequence: TGTGCCAGCAGTGGCAGTAACCCCTACAATGAGCAGTTCTTC. Encoded protein: CASSGSNPYNEQFF. V gene TRBV2 combines with J gene TRBJ2-1; D not certain. This CDR3 is built from 14 residues. V was clipped by 4 bases and J by 2 bases, with 9 bases between them. Germline V CDR1 and CDR2: SNHLY, FYNNEI. Supplemented by reference TRBV2 and TRBJ2-1, the full variable domain reads EPEVTQTPSHQVTQMGQEVILRCVPISNHLYFYWYRQILGQKVEFLVSFYNNEISEKSEIFDDQFSVERPDGSNFTLKIRSTKLEDSAMYFCASSGSNPYNEQFFGPGTRLTVL.

The chain combines TRBV12-3 or TRBV12-4 with TRBJ1-2; the D gene is possibly TRBD1 (5 bases). V was clipped by 6 bases and J by 8 bases, with 16 bases between them. The length of the CDR3 is 13 residues. Written as DNA, the CDR3 is TGTGCCAGCAGCCACAGGAGACTGGGAGGCTACACCTTC. It codes for CASSHRRLGGYTF.

In this sample, this clone turned up many times. V and J are TRBV4-3 and TRBJ2-7, with 7 bases identical to TRBD2. The CDR3 length is 14 residues. Germline CDR1 and CDR2: LGHNA and YSLEER. Trimming took 2 bases from V and 5 from J; bases not matched to a gene: 6. CDR3 loop: CASSQTGTTDEQYF. CDR3 nucleotide sequence: TGCGCCAGCAGCCAAACCGGGACTACCGACGAGCAGTACTTC.

The rearrangement links TRBV7-9 to TRBJ1-3, with D perhaps TRBD1 (5 bases). V lost 1 base, J lost 2 bases, and 18 bases lay in between. CDR1 is SEHNR, CDR2 FQNEAQ, per germline (reference sequence). CDR3 length equals 18 residues. CDR3 sequence reads: CASSLVARAIDTGNTIYF. The CDR3 DNA is TGTGCCAGCAGCTTAGTTGCCAGGGCAATCGATACTGGAAACACCATATATTTT.

This clone was observed a few times. V gene TRBV6-1 combines with J gene TRBJ1-5; 8 bases are shared with TRBD1. The CDR3 is 18 amino acids. Germline lookup yields CDR1 MNHNS and CDR2 SASEGT. The V gene end was trimmed by 4 bases and the J gene end by 0 bases; junction bases not matched to a gene: 11. This CDR3 is CASSGGAGGVYSNQPQHF. For the CDR3, the DNA is TGTGCCAGCAGTGGGGGAGCAGGGGGCGTATATAGCAATCAGCCCCAGCATTTT.

The chain joins TRBV28 to TRBJ2-1; D gene uncertain. The CDR3 has 11 residues. The V gene lost 5 bases and the J gene lost 10 bases, with 9 bases spanning the gap. Germline V CDR1 and CDR2: MDHEN, SYDVKM. The CDR3, as DNA: TGTGCCAGCAGTGGGCATTACGAGCAGTTCTTC. Its protein product is CASSGHYEQFF. The full variable domain, with the rest looked up from reference TRBV28 and TRBJ2-1, is DVKVTQSSRYLVKRTGEKVFLECVQDMDHENMFWYRQDPGLGLRLIYFSYDVKMKEKGDIPEGYSVSREKKERFSLILESASTNQTSMYLCASSGHYEQFFGPGTRLTVL.

This clone occurred a few times. The chain has TRBV28 and TRBJ2-2; 8 nucleotides align to TRBD1. This CDR3 region has 14 residues. The V and J ends lost 2 bases and 5 bases, in that order; junction bases with no gene match: 1. Germline assignment: CDR1 MDHEN and CDR2 SYDVKM. CDR3 region: CASSLDRGTGELFF. As DNA, the CDR3 is TGTGCCAGCAGTTTAGACAGGGGAACCGGGGAGCTGTTTTTT.

This chain connects TRBV11-3 to TRBJ2-7, with D possibly TRBD1 on 6 matching bases. Germline CDR1 is SGHNT and CDR2 is YENEEA. The CDR3 sequence is 15 residues long. Trimming cost V 5 bases and J 2 bases, with 16 bases left between them. The CDR3 DNA sequence: TGTGCCAGCAGCCCCCGGGACATGAGGCCCTACGAGCAGTACTTC. It translates to CASSPRDMRPYEQYF.

The V call is TRBV28, the J call TRBJ2-3, with 9 bases identical to TRBD2. The CDR3 is 15 residues long. J was trimmed by 1 base and V by 3 bases; bases with no gene match: 2. Germline assignment: CDR1 MDHEN and CDR2 SYDVKM. In nucleotides, the CDR3 is TGTGCCAGCAGTTTTCAGCGGGAGGGCACAGATACGCAGTATTTT. The encoded protein is CASSFQREGTDTQYF.

The J gene is TRBJ2-4, the V gene TRBV28; TRBD1 matches 8 bases. The CDR3 consists of 16 residues. Germline V gene lookup returns CDR1 MDHEN and CDR2 SYDVKM. Trimming at V came to 8 bases and at J to 2 bases, leaving 11 bases not matched to a gene. CDR3 nucleotide sequence: TGTGCCAGCGGGTACGCAGGGGGCGCCTCCAAAAACATTCAGTACTTC. Translated, it gives CASGYAGGASKNIQYF.

This sequence joins TRBV7-9 and TRBJ2-1; D is ambiguous. Germline CDR1 SEHNR, CDR2 FQNEAQ (reference sequence). The length of the CDR3 is 13 residues. The V and J ends lost 5 bases and 4 bases respectively, with 9 bases between them. CDR3 in DNA: TGTGCCAGCAGCATCTTACAGTACAATGAGCAGTTCTTC. Translating it yields CASSILQYNEQFF.

This CDR3 is CAARLEGTDTQYF. The CDR3 DNA reads as TGCGCCGCCCGACTAGAAGGCACAGATACGCAGTATTTT. This rearrangement joins TRBV5-1 to TRBJ2-3; the D gene is possibly TRBD2 (6 bases). CDR3 length: 13 amino acids. In germline, CDR1 is SGHRS, CDR2 YFSETQ. Trimming took off 10 bases at V and 1 base at J, with 13 bases between the two ends.

This clone was seen a single time. V is TRBV12-3 or TRBV12-4 and J is TRBJ1-2, with D hard to call. V was shortened by 6 bases and J by 9 bases, with 14 bases between the two germline ends. This CDR3 comprises 12 residues. CDR3 in DNA: TGTGCCAGCAGAGGACTTTTTGAGAGCTACACCTTC. Amino acid sequence: CASRGLFESYTF.

The gene calls are TRBV19 and TRBJ2-7; 10 bases are shared with TRBD1. The CDR3 sequence is 15 residues long. CDR1 LNHDA and CDR2 SQIVND come from the germline V gene (reference sequence). V trimming: 6 bases; J trimming: 2 bases; junction bases outside the gene matches: 7. DNA of the CDR3: TGTGCCAGTAGGGGTACAGGACAGGGGGCCTACGAGCAGTACTTC. Its protein is CASRGTGQGAYEQYF.

The chain employs TRBV28 and TRBJ1-5; no firm D call. Germline assignment: CDR1 MDHEN and CDR2 SYDVKM. The V and J ends lost 1 base and 4 bases respectively, with 14 bases between them. The CDR3 is made up of 16 amino acids. Written as DNA, the CDR3 is TGTGCCAGCAGTTTATTTGGACTAAGGGTTAATCAGCCCCAGCATTTT. This gives the protein CASSLFGLRVNQPQHF.

J is TRBJ2-5 and V is TRBV12-3 or TRBV12-4; a weak D match, TRBD1 (5 bases). V was cut by 5 bases and J by 7 bases, with 11 bases left in between. The CDR3 totals 12 residues. CDR3 sequence (DNA): TGTGCCAGCAGTCGAACGCAGGGGACCCAGTACTTC. The encoded protein is CASSRTQGTQYF.

The CDR3 region is CASSSTGFTEAFF. The CDR3 DNA is TGTGCCAGCAGTTCCACAGGGTTCACTGAAGCTTTCTTT. The V call is TRBV2, the J call TRBJ1-1; D might be TRBD1 (6 bases). V lost 5 bases, J lost 4 bases, and 11 bases lay in between. This CDR3 region has 13 residues. Per the germline V gene, CDR1 is SNHLY and CDR2 is FYNNEI.

The V gene is TRBV28, the J gene TRBJ2-7; possibly TRBD1 for D (5 bases). This CDR3 has 12 amino acids. Germline-derived CDR1 and CDR2 are MDHEN and SYDVKM. V was pared by 5 bases and J by 6 bases, with 11 bases between. CDR3 sequence reads: CASSQGVGEQYF. The CDR3 coding sequence is TGTGCCAGCAGTCAGGGTGTGGGCGAGCAGTACTTC.

The V and J genes are TRBV27 and TRBJ1-2; D is perhaps TRBD1 (5 bases). The CDR3 covers 13 residues. Trimming removed 5 bases from V and 5 bases from J, with 12 bases in between. The germline CDR1 and CDR2 sequences are MNHEY and SMNVEV (reference sequence). For the CDR3, the DNA is TGTGCCAGCAGTGTCCAGGGAGGATATGGCTACACCTTC. Its protein product is CASSVQGGYGYTF.

The CDR3 bases are TGTGCCAGCAGTTGGTTCGAGGCCGGGGAGCTGTTTTTT. Translation gives CASSWFEAGELFF. J is TRBJ2-2 and V is TRBV6-5; the D is unclear. Germline CDR1 is MNHEY and CDR2 is SVGAGI. Trimming stripped 4 bases from V and 6 bases from J, with 9 bases between. The CDR3 sequence is 13 residues long.

CDR3: CASSSQGSSYNSPLHF. In nucleotides, the CDR3 is TGTGCCAGCAGTTCCCAGGGGAGCTCCTATAATTCACCCCTCCACTTT. V gene TRBV6-2 or TRBV6-3 combines with J gene TRBJ1-6, with D possibly TRBD1 on 6 matching bases. Looked up from germline, CDR1 is MNHEY and CDR2 is SVGEGT. This CDR3 contains 16 residues. Deletions cut 4 bases from V and 0 bases from J, with 10 bases between.

The V call is TRBV27, the J call TRBJ2-3, with D maybe TRBD2 (5 bases). From germline, CDR1 is MNHEY and CDR2 SMNVEV (reference sequence). Trimming removed 0 bases at V and 9 bases at J, with 10 bases between. This CDR3 has 13 residues. CDR3 amino acids: CASSLSGLYTQYF. Written as DNA, the CDR3 is TGTGCCAGCAGTTTATCTGGACTTTACACGCAGTATTTT.

The chain links TRBV18 to TRBJ2-7; D is perhaps TRBD2 (7 bases). Germline CDR1 is KGHSH and CDR2 is LQKENI. The V and J ends lost 3 bases and 4 bases respectively, with 19 bases between them. The CDR3 spans 16 residues. The DNA of the CDR3 is TGTGCCAGCTCACCTAATGTCCAGGGGAGGGATTACGAGCAGTACTTC. It translates to CASSPNVQGRDYEQYF.

V gene TRBV5-1 combines with J gene TRBJ1-2; D remains ambiguous. This CDR3 comprises 14 residues. Germline V lookup: CDR1 SGHRS, CDR2 YFSETQ. V was cut by 2 bases and J by 6 bases, with 14 bases left in between. The CDR3 protein is CASSFIIGEDGYTF. The CDR3 region has the DNA TGCGCCAGCAGCTTCATAATTGGAGAGGATGGCTACACCTTC.

The V gene is TRBV28, the J gene TRBJ2-3, with D possibly matching TRBD1 (5 bases). The CDR3 loop spans 17 amino acids. The V and J ends lost 5 bases and 1 base respectively, with 19 bases between them. CDR1 is MDHEN, CDR2 SYDVKM, per germline. The CDR3: CASSPSRVRLGTDTQYF. As DNA, the CDR3 is TGTGCCAGCAGTCCATCCAGGGTTAGGTTGGGCACAGATACGCAGTATTTT.

The rearrangement uses TRBV5-4 and TRBJ1-5; 9 bases fit TRBD1. This CDR3 is 15 amino acids long. Trimming took 4 bases from V and 3 from J; bases not matched to a gene: 5. The germline V gene encodes CDR1 SGHNT and CDR2 YYREEE (reference sequence). CDR3 sequence reads: CASSPGQGPNQPQHF. The CDR3 bases are TGTGCCAGCAGCCCGGGACAGGGTCCCAATCAGCCCCAGCATTTT. Full variable domain (outside the CDR3, taken from reference TRBV5-4 and TRBJ1-5): ETGVTQSPTHLIKTRGQQVTLRCSSQSGHNTVSWYQQALGQGPQFIFQYYREEENGRGNFPPRFSGLQFPNYSSELNVNALELDDSALYLCASSPGQGPNQPQHFGDGTRLSIL.

In its sample, this clone was seen once. The rearrangement uses TRBV3-1 (or the pseudogene TRBV3-2) and TRBJ2-3; 7 nucleotides align to TRBD2. With 2 bases clipped from V and 1 base from J, the junction kept 6 bases outside the gene matches. This CDR3 has 16 amino acids. Per the germline V gene, CDR1 is LGHDT and CDR2 is YNNKEL (reference sequence). The CDR3: CASSQRVGGGTDTQYF. The CDR3 DNA reads as TGTGCCAGCAGCCAACGAGTGGGGGGGGGCACAGATACGCAGTATTTT.

This chain uses TRBV4-1 with TRBJ2-1; D may be TRBD2 (6 bases). V was shortened by 3 bases and J by 2 bases, with 14 bases between the two germline ends. This CDR3 has 16 amino acids. The germline V gene has CDR1 MGHRA and CDR2 YSYEKL. The CDR3 loop is CASSHPSGDPYNEQFF. The CDR3 DNA follows: TGCGCCAGCAGCCACCCCTCGGGGGACCCCTACAATGAGCAGTTCTTC.

This clone has only one observation. The rearrangement links TRBV11-2 to TRBJ2-3; D not resolved. Germline V gene sequence: CDR1 SGHAT, CDR2 FQNNGV. The CDR3 has 16 amino acids. V was trimmed by 4 bases and J by 0 bases, leaving 14 bases between them. DNA for the CDR3: TGTGCCAGCAGCTCTCTTATGGGCCTTAGCACAGATACGCAGTATTTT. The encoded protein is CASSSLMGLSTDTQYF.